This T cell receptor (beta chain) was found in a study of naive and memory T cell subsets. A word on this clonotype: What it binds is unknown.

Both TRBC1 and TRBC2 were covered by a beta constant-region primer of two equimolar oligonucleotides. Ligated cDNA was amplified by four rounds of PCR with nested alpha and beta constant-region primers and SP2. MiXCR, run by TCRdb on the UMI-ligation and nested PCR reads, gives a single entry per CDR3 protein. The sample lists 120,000 to 150,000 distinct CDR3 sequences, 22% occurring once. Study conclusions and caveats: Possibly reflecting memory cells re-expressing CD45RA, a few larger clonotypes occurred in naive repertoires, especially CD8. In naive cells, over 85% of TCR sequences were seen only once.

V was pared by 5 bases and J by 2 bases, with 9 bases between. This CDR3 region has 13 residues. CDR1 and CDR2 from the germline V gene are KGHSH and LQKENI. The sequence came from a human donor in good health. The V gene is TRBV18, the J gene TRBJ1-1; D unclear. Material: naive CD4+ T cells from blood. The CDR3 reads CASSAQRNTEAFF. For the CDR3, the DNA is TGTGCCAGCTCAGCACAGAGAAACACTGAAGCTTTCTTT.